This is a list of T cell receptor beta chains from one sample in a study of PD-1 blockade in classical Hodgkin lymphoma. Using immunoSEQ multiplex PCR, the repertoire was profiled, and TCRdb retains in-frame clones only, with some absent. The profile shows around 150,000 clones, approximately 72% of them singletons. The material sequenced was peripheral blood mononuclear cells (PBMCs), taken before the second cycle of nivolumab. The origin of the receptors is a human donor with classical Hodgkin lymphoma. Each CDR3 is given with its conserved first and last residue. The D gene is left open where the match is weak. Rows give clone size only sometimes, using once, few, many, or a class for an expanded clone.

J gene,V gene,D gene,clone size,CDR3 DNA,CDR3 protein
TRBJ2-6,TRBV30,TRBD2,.,TGTGCCTGGAGTTACCTAGCGGGAGGTGGCTCTGGGGCCAACGTCCTGACTTTC,CAWSYLAGGGSGANVLTF
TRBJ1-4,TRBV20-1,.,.,TGCAGTGCCGCTCTGAGGGAAAAACTGTTTTTT,CSAALREKLFF
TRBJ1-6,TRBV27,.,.,TGTGCCAGCAGTTATTTTAGGGGTAATTCACCCCTCCACTTT,CASSYFRGNSPLHF
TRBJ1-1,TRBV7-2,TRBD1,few,TGTGCCAGCAGCCCGAGGGGGACAGTGAACACTGAAGCTTTCTTT,CASSPRGTVNTEAFF
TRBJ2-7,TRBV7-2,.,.,TGTGCCAGCAGCGCAGCAGGGTTTTACGAGCAGTACTTC,CASSAAGFYEQYF
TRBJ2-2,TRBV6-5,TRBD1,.,TGTGCCAGCAGTTACCGGACAGGGAACACCGGGGAGCTGTTTTTT,CASSYRTGNTGELFF
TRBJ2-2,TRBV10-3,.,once,TGTGCCATCAGTGTTTTGGGGGGCTCGAACACCGGGGAGCTGTTTTTT,CAISVLGGSNTGELFF
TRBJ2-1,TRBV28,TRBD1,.,TGTGCCACCGCGGACAGGGGGCGAGGGAATGAGCAGTTCTTC,CATADRGRGNEQFF
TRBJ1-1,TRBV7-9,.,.,TGTGCCAGCAGCTCGGTCCGGGGCACTGAAGCTTTCTTT,CASSSVRGTEAFF
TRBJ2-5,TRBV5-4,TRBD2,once,TGTGCCAGCAGCTTGGCGGTAGCGGGGGAGACCCAGTACTTC,CASSLAVAGETQYF
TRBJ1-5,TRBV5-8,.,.,TGTGCCAGCAGCTTGTGGTCCGGCGGGGGGGGCAATCAGCCCCAGCATTTT,CASSLWSGGGGNQPQHF
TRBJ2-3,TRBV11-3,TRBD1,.,TGTGCCAGCAGCCCTCGACAGGGCCTGGGCACAGATACGCAGTATTTT,CASSPRQGLGTDTQYF
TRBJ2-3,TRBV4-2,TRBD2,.,TGTGCCAGCAGCCGCCCCTCGACGGGAGGGTTTGATACGCAGTATTTT,CASSRPSTGGFDTQYF
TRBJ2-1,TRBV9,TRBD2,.,TGTGCCAGCAGCGTAGCATCGCTAGCGGGAGGGCACTTCAATGAGCAGTTCTTC,CASSVASLAGGHFNEQFF
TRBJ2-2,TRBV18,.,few,TGTGCCAGCTCACGGCAGGGGTCCGGGGAGCTGTTTTTT,CASSRQGSGELFF
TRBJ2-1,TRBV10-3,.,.,TGTGCCATCAGGATCGGACGACTCTCCTACAATGAGCAGTTCTTC,CAIRIGRLSYNEQFF
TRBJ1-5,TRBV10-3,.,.,TGTGCCATCGGGAGTCGGGCGGGTCAGCCCCAGCATTTT,CAIGSRAGQPQHF
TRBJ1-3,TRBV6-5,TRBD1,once,TGTGCCAGCAGTACGACAGGGGCCCGAAACACCATATATTTT,CASSTTGARNTIYF
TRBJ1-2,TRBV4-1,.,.,TGCGCCAGCAGCCAAGGGGGGGACATATACTATGGCTACACCTTC,CASSQGGDIYYGYTF
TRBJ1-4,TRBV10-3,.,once,TGTGCCATCAGTGTGGGGGGGGCTAATGAAAAACTGTTTTTT,CAISVGGANEKLFF
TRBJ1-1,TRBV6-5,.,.,TGTGCCAGCAGCAGGGGAAGGCACACTGAAGCTTTCTTT,CASSRGRHTEAFF
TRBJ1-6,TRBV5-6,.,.,TGTGCCAGCGGAAAAGGGGAGGTCCAATCACCCCTCCACTTT,CASGKGEVQSPLHF
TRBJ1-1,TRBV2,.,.,TGTGCCGGCACCCCAGGACGGGGGAACACTGAAGCTTTCTTT,CAGTPGRGNTEAFF
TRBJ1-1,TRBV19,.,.,TGTGCCAGTAGTACGATCCCGGGGAGAAACACTGAAGCTTTCTTT,CASSTIPGRNTEAFF
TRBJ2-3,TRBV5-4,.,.,TGTGCCAGCAGCTTGAACTGGGTAGGGGGTCCTTTGGATACGCAGTATTTT,CASSLNWVGGPLDTQYF
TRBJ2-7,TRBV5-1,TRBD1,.,TGCGCCAGCAGCTTGCAGGGGGATCTCGAGCAGTACTTC,CASSLQGDLEQYF
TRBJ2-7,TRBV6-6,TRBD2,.,TGTGCCAGCAGTATGGGACTAGCGGGCGAGCAGTACTTC,CASSMGLAGEQYF
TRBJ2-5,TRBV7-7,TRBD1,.,TGTGCTAGCAGAGGGACAGCACAATCCCAAGAGACCCAGTACTTC,CASRGTAQSQETQYF
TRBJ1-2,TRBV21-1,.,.,TGTGCCAGCTCCGACAGGGGACCAAACGACTATGGCTACACCTTC,CASSDRGPNDYGYTF
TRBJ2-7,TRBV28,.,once,TGTGCCAGCAGTTGGTCGCAAGCCTACGAGCAGTACTTC,CASSWSQAYEQYF
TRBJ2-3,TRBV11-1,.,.,TGTGCCAGCAGCTTAAGCCCCCAGGGCACAGATACGCAGTATTTT,CASSLSPQGTDTQYF
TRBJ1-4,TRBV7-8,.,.,TGTGCCAGCAGCTCCCGTTATTCTACTAATGAAAAACTGTTTTTT,CASSSRYSTNEKLFF
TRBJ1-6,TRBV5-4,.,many,TGTGCCAGCAGCTCGGCAGGGTTCTATAATTCACCCCTCCACTTT,CASSSAGFYNSPLHF
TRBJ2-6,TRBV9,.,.,TGTGCCAGCAGCGTAGGTTCTGGGGCCAACGTCCTGACTTTC,CASSVGSGANVLTF
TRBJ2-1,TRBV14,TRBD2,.,TGTGCCAGCAGCCAAGATTCACGACTAGCACCAACTTACAATGAGCAGTTCTTC,CASSQDSRLAPTYNEQFF
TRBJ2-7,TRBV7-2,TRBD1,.,TGTGCCAGCAGTTTAGACAGGGGGTTACCCTACGAGCAGTACTTC,CASSLDRGLPYEQYF
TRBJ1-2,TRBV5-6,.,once,TGTGCCAGCAGCTTCCCAGTTCCCACATATGGCTACACCTTC,CASSFPVPTYGYTF
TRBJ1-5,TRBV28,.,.,TGTGCCGTTACAGGGCCCAATCAGCCCCAGCATTTT,CAVTGPNQPQHF
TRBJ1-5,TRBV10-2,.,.,TGCGCCAGCAGTGCAGTCTATAGCAATCAGCCCCAGCATTTT,CASSAVYSNQPQHF
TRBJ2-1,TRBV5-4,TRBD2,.,TGTGCCAGCAGCTTAACTAGCGGGAGTTCCCATGAGCAGTTCTTC,CASSLTSGSSHEQFF
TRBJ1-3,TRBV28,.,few,TGTGCCTGGGCCCGGGGAAACACCATATATTTT,CAWARGNTIYF
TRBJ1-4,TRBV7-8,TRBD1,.,TGTGCCAGCAGCGAAATTGGGACAGGAAATGAAAAACTGTTTTTT,CASSEIGTGNEKLFF
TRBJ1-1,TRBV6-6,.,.,TGTGCCAGCAGGAGGCAGGGGGAAGCTTTCTTT,CASRRQGEAFF